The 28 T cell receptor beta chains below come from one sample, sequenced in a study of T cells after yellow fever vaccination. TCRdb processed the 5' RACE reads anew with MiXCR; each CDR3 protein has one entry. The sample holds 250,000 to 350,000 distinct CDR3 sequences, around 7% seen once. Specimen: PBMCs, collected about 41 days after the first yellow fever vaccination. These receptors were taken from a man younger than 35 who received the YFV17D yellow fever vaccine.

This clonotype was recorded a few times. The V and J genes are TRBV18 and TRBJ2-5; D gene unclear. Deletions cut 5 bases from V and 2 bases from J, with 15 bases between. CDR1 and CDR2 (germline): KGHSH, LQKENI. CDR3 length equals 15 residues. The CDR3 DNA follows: TGTGCCAGCTCAGCTCAACACTCAACGCAAGAGACCCAGTACTTC. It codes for CASSAQHSTQETQYF.

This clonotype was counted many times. The CDR3 DNA follows: TGCGCCAGCAGTCAATCGAACGGGGCGGTAGAGACCCAGTACTTC. Translating it yields CASSQSNGAVETQYF. The chain is built from TRBV23-1 and TRBJ2-5; D possibly matches TRBD1 or TRBD2 (5 bases each). TRBV23-1 is an ORF, with its function uncertain. The CDR3 runs 15 residues. The V end lost 0 bases, the J end lost 4 bases, and 12 bases lay between the germline ends.

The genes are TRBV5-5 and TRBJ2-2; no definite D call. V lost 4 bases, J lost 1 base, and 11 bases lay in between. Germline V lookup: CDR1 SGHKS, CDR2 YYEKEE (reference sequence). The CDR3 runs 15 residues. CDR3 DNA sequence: TGTGCCAGCAGCCCAAGGTTAGAGAACACCGGGGAGCTGTTTTTT. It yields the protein CASSPRLENTGELFF.

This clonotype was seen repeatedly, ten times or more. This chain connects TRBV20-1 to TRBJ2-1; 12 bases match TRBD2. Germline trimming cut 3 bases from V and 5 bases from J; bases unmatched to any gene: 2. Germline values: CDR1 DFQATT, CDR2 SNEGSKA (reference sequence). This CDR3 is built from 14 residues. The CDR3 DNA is TGCAGTGCTAGGCGACTAGCGGGGGACAATGAGCAGTTCTTC. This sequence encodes CSARRLAGDNEQFF.

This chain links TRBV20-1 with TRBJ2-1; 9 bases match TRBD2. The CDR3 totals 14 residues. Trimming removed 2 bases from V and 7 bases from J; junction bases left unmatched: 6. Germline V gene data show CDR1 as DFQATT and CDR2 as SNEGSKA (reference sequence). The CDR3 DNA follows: TGCAGTGCTAGACTAGCGGGGCTTCGGAATGAGCAGTTCTTC. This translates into CSARLAGLRNEQFF.

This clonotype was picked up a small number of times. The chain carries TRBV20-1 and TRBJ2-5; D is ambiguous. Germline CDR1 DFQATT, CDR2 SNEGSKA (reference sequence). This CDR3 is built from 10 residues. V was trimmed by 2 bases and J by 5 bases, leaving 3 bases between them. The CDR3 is CSARLETQYF. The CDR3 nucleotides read TGCAGTGCTAGATTGGAGACCCAGTACTTC.

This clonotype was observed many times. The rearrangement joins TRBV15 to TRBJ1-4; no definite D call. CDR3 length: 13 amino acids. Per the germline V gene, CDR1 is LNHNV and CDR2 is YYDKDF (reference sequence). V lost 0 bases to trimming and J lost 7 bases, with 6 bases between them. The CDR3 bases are TGTGCCACCAGCAGAGATATGCTTGAAAAACTGTTTTTT. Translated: CATSRDMLEKLFF.

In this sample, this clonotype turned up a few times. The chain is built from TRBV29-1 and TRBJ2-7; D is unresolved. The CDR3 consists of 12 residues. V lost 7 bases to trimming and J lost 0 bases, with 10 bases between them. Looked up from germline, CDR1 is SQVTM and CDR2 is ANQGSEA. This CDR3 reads CSAAVNSYEQYF. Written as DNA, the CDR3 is TGCAGCGCCGCCGTAAACTCCTACGAGCAGTACTTC.

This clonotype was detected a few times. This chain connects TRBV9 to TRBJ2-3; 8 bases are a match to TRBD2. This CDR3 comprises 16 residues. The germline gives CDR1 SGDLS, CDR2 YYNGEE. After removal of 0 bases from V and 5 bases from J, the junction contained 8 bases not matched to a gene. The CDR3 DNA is TGTGCCAGCAGCGTAGAACCGGGGGGGCCCGTAGATACGCAGTATTTT. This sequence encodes CASSVEPGGPVDTQYF. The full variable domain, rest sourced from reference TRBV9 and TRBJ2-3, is DSGVTQTPKHLITATGQRVTLRCSPRSGDLSVYWYQQSLDQGLQFLIQYYNGEERAKGNILERFSAQQFPDLHSELNLSSLELGDSALYFCASSVEPGGPVDTQYFGPGTRLTVL.

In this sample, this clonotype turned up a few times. In DNA form, the CDR3 reads TGCAGCGCCTTATGGGGGACGGACGCCGGGGAGCTGTTTTTT. Its translation is CSALWGTDAGELFF. V usage is TRBV29-1 and J usage is TRBJ2-2, with D perhaps being TRBD1 or TRBD2 (5 bases each). The germline V and J ends were trimmed by 7 bases and 6 bases, with 18 bases remaining between them. CDR3 length equals 14 residues. Germline V gene lookup returns CDR1 SQVTM and CDR2 ANQGSEA.

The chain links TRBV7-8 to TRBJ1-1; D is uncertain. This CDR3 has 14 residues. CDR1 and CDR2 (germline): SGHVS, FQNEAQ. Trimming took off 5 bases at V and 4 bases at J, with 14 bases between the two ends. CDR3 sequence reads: CASSQAGWSTEAFF. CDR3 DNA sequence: TGTGCCAGCAGCCAAGCGGGGTGGAGCACTGAAGCTTTCTTT.

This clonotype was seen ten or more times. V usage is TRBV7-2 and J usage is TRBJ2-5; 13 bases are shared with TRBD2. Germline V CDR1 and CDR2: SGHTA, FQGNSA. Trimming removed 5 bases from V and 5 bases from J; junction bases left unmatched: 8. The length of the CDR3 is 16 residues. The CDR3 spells CASSPQLAGGPETQYF. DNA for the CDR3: TGTGCCAGCAGCCCTCAACTAGCGGGGGGGCCGGAGACCCAGTACTTC. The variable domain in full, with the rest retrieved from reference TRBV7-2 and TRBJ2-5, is GAGVSQSPSNKVTEKGKDVELRCDPISGHTALYWYRQSLGQGLEFLIYFQGNSAPDKSGLPSDRFSAERTGGSVSTLTIQRTQQEDSAVYLCASSPQLAGGPETQYFGPGTRLLVL.

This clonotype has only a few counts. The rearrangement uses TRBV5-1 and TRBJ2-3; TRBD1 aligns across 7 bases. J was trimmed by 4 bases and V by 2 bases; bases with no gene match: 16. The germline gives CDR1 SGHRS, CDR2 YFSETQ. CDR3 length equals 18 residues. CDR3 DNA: TGCGCCAGCAGCTTTCCGTCAGGGGGATGGGCTTCGGCAGATACGCAGTATTTT. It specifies CASSFPSGGWASADTQYF.

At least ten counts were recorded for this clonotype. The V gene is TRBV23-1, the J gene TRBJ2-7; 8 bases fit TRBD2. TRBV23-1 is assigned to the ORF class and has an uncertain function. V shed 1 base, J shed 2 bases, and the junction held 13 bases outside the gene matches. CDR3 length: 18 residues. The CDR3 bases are TGCGCCAGCAGTCAATTCGGCGGGGGGCCAGAGGGAACCTACGAGCAGTACTTC. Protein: CASSQFGGGPEGTYEQYF.

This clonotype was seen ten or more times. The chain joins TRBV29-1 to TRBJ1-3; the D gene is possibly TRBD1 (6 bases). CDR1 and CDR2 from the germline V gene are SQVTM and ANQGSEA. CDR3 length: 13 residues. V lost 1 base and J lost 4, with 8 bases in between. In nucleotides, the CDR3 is TGCAGCGTTGAAGCAGGGGTCGGAAACACCATATATTTT. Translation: CSVEAGVGNTIYF.

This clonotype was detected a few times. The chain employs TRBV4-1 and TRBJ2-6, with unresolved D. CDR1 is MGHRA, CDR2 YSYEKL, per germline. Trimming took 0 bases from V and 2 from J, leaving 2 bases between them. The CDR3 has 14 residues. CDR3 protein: CASSQEAGANVLTF. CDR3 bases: TGCGCCAGCAGCCAAGAAGCTGGGGCCAACGTCCTGACTTTC.

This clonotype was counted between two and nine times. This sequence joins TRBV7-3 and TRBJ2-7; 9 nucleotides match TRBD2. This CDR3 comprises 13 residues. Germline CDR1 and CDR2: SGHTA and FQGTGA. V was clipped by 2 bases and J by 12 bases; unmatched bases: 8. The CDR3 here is CASSLSSGEHLYV. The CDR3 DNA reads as TGTGCCAGCAGCTTATCTAGCGGGGAGCATTTGTACGTC.

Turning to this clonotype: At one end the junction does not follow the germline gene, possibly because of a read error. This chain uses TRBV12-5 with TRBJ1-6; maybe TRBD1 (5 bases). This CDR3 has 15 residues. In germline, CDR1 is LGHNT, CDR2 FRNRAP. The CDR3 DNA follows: TGTGATAGTGCCCCTGGAAGGGGACCCACTTCACCCCTCCACTTT. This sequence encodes CDSAPGRGPTSPLHF.

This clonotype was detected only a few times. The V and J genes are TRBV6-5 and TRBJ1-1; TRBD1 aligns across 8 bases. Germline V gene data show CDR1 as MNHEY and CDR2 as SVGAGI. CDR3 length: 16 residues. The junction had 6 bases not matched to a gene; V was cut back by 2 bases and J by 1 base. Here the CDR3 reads CASSYTTGTGNTEAFF. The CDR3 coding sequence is TGTGCCAGCAGTTACACAACCGGGACAGGGAACACTGAAGCTTTCTTT.

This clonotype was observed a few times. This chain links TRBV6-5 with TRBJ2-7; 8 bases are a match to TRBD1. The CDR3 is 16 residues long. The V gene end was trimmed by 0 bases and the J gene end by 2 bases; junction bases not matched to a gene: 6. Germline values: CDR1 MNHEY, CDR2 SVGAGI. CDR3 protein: CASSYSRQGATYEQYF. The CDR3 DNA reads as TGTGCCAGCAGTTACTCTAGGCAGGGGGCCACCTACGAGCAGTACTTC.

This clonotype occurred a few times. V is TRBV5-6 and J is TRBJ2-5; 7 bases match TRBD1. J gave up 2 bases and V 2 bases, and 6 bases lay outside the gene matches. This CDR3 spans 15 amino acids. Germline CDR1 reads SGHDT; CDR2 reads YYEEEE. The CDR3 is CASSLLGTDQETQYF. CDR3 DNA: TGTGCCAGCAGCTTATTAGGGACAGATCAAGAGACCCAGTACTTC.

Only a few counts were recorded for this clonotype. CDR3 sequence reads: CASSSGAGGQDTQYF. CDR3 in DNA: TGCGCCAGCAGTTCCGGGGCGGGGGGGCAGGATACGCAGTATTTT. The V gene is TRBV5-1, the J gene TRBJ2-3; 9 bases agree with TRBD2. CDR1 is SGHRS, CDR2 YFSETQ, per germline. V gave up 5 bases and J gave up 6 bases; unmatched junction bases: 10. The length of the CDR3 is 15 residues.

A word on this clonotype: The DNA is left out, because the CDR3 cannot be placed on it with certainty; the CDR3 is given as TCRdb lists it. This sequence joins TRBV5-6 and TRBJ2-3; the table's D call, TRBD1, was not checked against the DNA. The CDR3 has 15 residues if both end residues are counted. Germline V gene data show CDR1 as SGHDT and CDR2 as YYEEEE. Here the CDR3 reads CASTSGPMRIDTQYF.

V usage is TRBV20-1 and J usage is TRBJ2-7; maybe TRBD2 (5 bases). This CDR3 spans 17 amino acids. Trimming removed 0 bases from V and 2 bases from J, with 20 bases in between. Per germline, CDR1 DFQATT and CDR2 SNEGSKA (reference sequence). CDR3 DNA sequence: TGCAGTGCTAGAGACCCGGGGTCTACGTCTGGGACCTACGAGCAGTACGTC. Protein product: CSARDPGSTSGTYEQYV.

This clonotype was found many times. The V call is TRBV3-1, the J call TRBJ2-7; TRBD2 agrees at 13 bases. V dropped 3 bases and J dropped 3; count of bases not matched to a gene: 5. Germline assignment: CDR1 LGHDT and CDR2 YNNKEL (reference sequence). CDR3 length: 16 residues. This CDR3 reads CASSHGGTSGDYEQYF. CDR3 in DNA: TGTGCCAGCAGCCATGGGGGGACTAGCGGGGACTACGAGCAGTACTTC.

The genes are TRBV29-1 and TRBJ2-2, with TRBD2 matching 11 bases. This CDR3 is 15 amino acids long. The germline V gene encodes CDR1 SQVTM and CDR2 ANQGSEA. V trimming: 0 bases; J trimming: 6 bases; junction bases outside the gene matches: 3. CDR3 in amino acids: CSVEDIAGGPGELFF. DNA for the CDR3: TGCAGCGTTGAAGATATAGCGGGGGGGCCCGGGGAGCTGTTTTTT.

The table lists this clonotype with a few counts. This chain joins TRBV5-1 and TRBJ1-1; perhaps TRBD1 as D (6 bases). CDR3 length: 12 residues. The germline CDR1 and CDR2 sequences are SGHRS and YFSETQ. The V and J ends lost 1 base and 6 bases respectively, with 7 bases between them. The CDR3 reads CASSLWGPEAFF. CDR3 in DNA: TGCGCCAGCAGCTTGTGGGGGCCTGAAGCTTTCTTT.

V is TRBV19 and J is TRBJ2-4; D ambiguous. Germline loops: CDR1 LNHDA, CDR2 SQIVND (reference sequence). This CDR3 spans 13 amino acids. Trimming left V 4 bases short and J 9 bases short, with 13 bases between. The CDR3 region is CASSNTDVTIQYF. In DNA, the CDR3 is TGTGCCAGTAGTAACACCGACGTGACCATTCAGTACTTC. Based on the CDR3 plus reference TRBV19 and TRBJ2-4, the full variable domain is DGGITQSPKYLFRKEGQNVTLSCEQNLNHDAMYWYRQDPGQGLRLIYYSQIVNDFQKGDIAEGYSVSREKKESFPLTVTSAQKNPTAFYLCASSNTDVTIQYFGAGTRLSVL.